These 6 T cell receptor beta chains originate from one sample sequenced in a study of Ad26.COV2.S vaccination and SARS-CoV-2 variants. Treatment here: around 19 received Ad26.COV2.S at low or high dose, single or two shots; several received placebo; per-sample allocation not given. After the first vaccine or placebo injection, samples were drawn on day 63. The assay was immunoSEQ multiplex PCR, and TCRdb's table has in-frame clones only and misses some. The table includes around 500,000 clones, roughly nine tenths detected once. The specimen comprised peripheral blood, sampled in a trial of Ad26.COV2.S vaccine versus placebo. Every receptor here comes from a person aged 18 to 65 who received the Ad26.COV2.S COVID-19 vaccine or a placebo.

The chain combines TRBV18 with TRBJ2-1, with D possibly matching TRBD2 (6 bases). V was clipped by 1 base and J by 2 bases, with 12 bases between them. Germline CDR1 and CDR2: KGHSH and LQKENI. This CDR3 spans 16 amino acids. This CDR3 is CASSPQGPGAYNEQFF. The CDR3 nucleotides are TGTGCCAGCTCACCACAGGGACCGGGAGCCTACAATGAGCAGTTCTTC. Drawing the rest from reference TRBV18 and TRBJ2-1, the complete variable domain is NAGVMQNPRHLVRRRGQEARLRCSPMKGHSHVYWYRQLPEEGLKFMVYLQKENIIDESGMPKERFSAEFPKEGPSILRIQQVVRGDSAAYFCASSPQGPGAYNEQFFGPGTRLTVL.

V usage is TRBV24-1 and J usage is TRBJ1-2; D not resolved. CDR3 length equals 12 residues. With 1 base removed from V and 3 bases from J, the gap between germline ends came to 2 bases. Per the germline V gene, CDR1 is KGHDR and CDR2 is SFDVKD. CDR3 DNA: TGTGCCACCAGTGATTTAGACTATGGCTACACCTTC. Translated, it gives CATSDLDYGYTF.

V gene TRBV11-2 combines with J gene TRBJ1-1; 8 nucleotides line up with TRBD1. The CDR3 extends over 15 amino acids. Trimming at V came to 5 bases and at J to 1 base, leaving 6 bases not matched to a gene. CDR1 is SGHAT, CDR2 FQNNGV, per germline. CDR3 coding DNA: TGTGCCAGCAGCCCCACAGGGGGACGGAACACTGAAGCTTTCTTT. Translation: CASSPTGGRNTEAFF. The full variable domain, rest sourced from reference TRBV11-2 and TRBJ1-1, is EAGVAQSPRYKIIEKRQSVAFWCNPISGHATLYWYQQILGQGPKLLIQFQNNGVVDDSQLPKDRFSAERLKGVDSTLKIQPAKLEDSAVYLCASSPTGGRNTEAFFGQGTRLTVV.

The chain employs TRBV7-2 and TRBJ2-4; D unclear. Trimming pared 5 bases from V and 0 bases from J, leaving 14 bases between. Germline V gene sequence: CDR1 SGHTA, CDR2 FQGNSA. The CDR3 runs 16 residues. For the CDR3, the DNA is TGTGCCAGCAGCCGGCCAGATCCCCTAGCCAAAAACATTCAGTACTTC. As protein: CASSRPDPLAKNIQYF.

This clone has just one count. The chain combines TRBV19 with TRBJ2-1, with TRBD2 identical over 14 bases. The V gene's germline CDR1 is LNHDA and CDR2 SQIVND (reference sequence). The CDR3 contains 16 residues. Trimming removed 6 bases from V and 9 bases from J; junction bases left unmatched: 10. This CDR3 is CASSRAGTSGRREQFF. CDR3 coding DNA: TGTGCCAGTAGCCGGGCCGGGACTAGCGGGAGACGTGAGCAGTTCTTC.

The CDR3 protein is CASSLSGGLRASGYTF. DNA for the CDR3: TGTGCCAGCAGTTTATCAGGAGGGTTGAGGGCTAGCGGCTACACCTTC. The genes are TRBV27 and TRBJ1-2, with unresolved D. Per the germline V gene, CDR1 is MNHEY and CDR2 is SMNVEV (reference sequence). Trimming stripped 0 bases from V and 8 bases from J, with 19 bases between. The CDR3 sequence is 16 residues long.